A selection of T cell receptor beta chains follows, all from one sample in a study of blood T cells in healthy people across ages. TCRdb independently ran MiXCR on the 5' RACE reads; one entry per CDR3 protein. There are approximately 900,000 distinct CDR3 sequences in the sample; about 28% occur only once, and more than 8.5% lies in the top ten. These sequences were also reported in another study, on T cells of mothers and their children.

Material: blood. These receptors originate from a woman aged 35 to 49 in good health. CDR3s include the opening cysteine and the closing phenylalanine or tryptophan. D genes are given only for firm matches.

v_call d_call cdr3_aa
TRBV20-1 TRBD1 CSARVGTDVKETQYF
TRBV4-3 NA CASSQDSRVEETQYF
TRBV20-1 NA CSASATGSETQYF
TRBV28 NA CASSFRWGANQPQHF
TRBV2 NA CASSSSGLNSPLHF
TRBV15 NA CATSLGSGANVLTF
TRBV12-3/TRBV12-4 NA CASRPAARNTDTQYF
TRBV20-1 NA CSSGRSNQPQHF
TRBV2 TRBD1 CASSEGQGGGYTF
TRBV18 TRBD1 CASSPSQGNSYEQYF
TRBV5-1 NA CASSLEGKGPHSEAFF
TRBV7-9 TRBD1 CASSYGTGMLEQYF
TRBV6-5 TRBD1 CASSRRDRGRKNGYTF
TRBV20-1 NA CSARGGGNQPQHF
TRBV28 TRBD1 CASSFEGAPYEQYF
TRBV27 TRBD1 CASSFKTGALINEQFF
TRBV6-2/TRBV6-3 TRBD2 CASSYSGLAAGANVLTF
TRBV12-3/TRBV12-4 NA CASSSSMSNQPQHF
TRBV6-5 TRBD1 CASSYLGQEGTEAFF
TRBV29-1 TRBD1 CSVVAQGGTYEQYF
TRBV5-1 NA CASSLDTRGEKLFF
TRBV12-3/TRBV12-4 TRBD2 CASSFGRGAGKNIQYF
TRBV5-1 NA CASSGGRIWQETQYF
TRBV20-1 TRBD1 CRRQGKNIQYF
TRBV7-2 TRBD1 CASWSARGGARYNEQFF
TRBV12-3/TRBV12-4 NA CASRKAGGDYNEQFF
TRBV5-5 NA CASSLITGLEDKRFF
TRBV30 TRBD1 CAWSPTGRGELFF
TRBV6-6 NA CASSGSGSTEAFF
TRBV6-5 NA CASSSRSRQYF
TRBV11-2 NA CASSPEPGSAKNIQYF
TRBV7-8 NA CASSPHGEQFF
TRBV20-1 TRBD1 CSAKTGGGQPQHF
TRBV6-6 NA CASSQTTQGEQYF
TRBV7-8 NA CASSLGNRDVKYF